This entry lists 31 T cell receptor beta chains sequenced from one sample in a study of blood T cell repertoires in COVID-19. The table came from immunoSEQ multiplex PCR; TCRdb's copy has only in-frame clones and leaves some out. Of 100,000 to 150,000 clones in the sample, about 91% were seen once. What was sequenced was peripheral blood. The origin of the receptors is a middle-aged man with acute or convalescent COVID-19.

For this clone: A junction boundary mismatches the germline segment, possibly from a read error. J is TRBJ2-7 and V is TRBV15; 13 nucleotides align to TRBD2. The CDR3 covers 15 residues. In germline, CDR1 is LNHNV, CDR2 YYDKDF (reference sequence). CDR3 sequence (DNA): TGTGCCACCAGCACCCGGGCAGGACTAGCGGGAGAAGGGGACTTC. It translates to CATSTRAGLAGEGDF.

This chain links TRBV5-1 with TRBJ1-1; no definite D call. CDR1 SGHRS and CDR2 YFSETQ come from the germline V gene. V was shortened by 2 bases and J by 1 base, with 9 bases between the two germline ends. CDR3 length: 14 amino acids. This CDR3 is CASSLLSGNTEAFF. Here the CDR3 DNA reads TGCGCCAGCAGCTTACTGAGCGGGAACACTGAAGCTTTCTTT. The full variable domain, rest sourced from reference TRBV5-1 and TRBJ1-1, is KAGVTQTPRYLIKTRGQQVTLSCSPISGHRSVSWYQQTPGQGLQFLFEYFSETQRNKGNFPGRFSGRQFSNSRSEMNVSTLELGDSALYLCASSLLSGNTEAFFGQGTRLTVV.

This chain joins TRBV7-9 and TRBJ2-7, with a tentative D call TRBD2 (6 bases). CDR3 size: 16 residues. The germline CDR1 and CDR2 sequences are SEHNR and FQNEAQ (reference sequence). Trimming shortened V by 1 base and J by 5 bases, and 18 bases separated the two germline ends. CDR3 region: CASSLGSGTFFDEQYF. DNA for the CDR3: TGTGCCAGCAGCTTAGGGTCCGGGACTTTTTTTGACGAGCAGTACTTC.

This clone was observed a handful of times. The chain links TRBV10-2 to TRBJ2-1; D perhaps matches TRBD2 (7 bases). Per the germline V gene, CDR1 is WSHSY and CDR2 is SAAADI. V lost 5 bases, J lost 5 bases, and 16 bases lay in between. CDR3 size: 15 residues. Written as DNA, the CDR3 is TGCGCCAGCAGTATTTACAGCGGGGACAACAATGAGCAGTTCTTC. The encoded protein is CASSIYSGDNNEQFF.

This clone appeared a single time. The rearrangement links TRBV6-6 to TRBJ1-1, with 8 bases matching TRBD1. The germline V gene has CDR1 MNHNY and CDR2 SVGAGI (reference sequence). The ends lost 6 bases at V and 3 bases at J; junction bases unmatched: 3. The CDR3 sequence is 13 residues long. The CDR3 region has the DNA TGTGCCAGCAGGACGGACAGGGACACTGAAGCTTTCTTT. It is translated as CASRTDRDTEAFF.

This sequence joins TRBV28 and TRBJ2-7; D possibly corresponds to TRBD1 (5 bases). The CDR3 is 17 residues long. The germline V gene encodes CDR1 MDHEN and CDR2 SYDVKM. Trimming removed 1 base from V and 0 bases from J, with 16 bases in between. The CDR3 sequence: CASSLSPYRSSSYEQYF. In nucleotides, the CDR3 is TGTGCCAGCAGTTTATCCCCTTACAGGTCCAGCTCCTACGAGCAGTACTTC. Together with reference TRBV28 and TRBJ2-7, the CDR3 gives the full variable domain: DVKVTQSSRYLVKRTGEKVFLECVQDMDHENMFWYRQDPGLGLRLIYFSYDVKMKEKGDIPEGYSVSREKKERFSLILESASTNQTSMYLCASSLSPYRSSSYEQYFGPGTRLTVT.

CDR3 DNA sequence: TGTGCCAGCTCGTCAGCGGGGACGCTGTATGGCTACACCTTC. Its protein product is CASSSAGTLYGYTF. The chain joins TRBV18 to TRBJ1-2; tentatively, D is TRBD1 (5 bases). CDR3 length: 14 residues. Germline-derived CDR1 and CDR2 are KGHSH and LQKENI. V was cut by 6 bases and J by 5 bases, with 16 bases left in between.

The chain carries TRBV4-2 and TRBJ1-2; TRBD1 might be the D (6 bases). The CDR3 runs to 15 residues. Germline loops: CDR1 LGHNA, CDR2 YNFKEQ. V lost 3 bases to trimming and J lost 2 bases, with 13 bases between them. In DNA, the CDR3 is TGTGCCAGCAGCCAGCCAGGGGCCTCCAACTATGGCTACACCTTC. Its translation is CASSQPGASNYGYTF.

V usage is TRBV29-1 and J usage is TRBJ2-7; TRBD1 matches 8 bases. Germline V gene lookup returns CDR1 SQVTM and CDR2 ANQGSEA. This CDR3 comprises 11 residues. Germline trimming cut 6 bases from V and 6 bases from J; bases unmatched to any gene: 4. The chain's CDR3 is CSVGTGGEQYF. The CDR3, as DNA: TGCAGCGTCGGTACAGGGGGCGAGCAGTACTTC.

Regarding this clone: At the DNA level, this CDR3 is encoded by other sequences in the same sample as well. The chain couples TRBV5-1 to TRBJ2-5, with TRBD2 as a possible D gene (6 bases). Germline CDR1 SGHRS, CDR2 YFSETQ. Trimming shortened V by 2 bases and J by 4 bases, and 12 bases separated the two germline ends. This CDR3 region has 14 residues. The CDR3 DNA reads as TGCGCCAGCAGCTTAGAGGGAGGCCGAGAGACCCAGTACTTC. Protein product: CASSLEGGRETQYF.

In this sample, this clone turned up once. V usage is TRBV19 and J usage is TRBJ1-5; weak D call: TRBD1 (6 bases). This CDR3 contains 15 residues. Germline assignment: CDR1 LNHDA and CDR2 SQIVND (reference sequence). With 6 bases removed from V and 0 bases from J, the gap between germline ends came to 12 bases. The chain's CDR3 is CASRTGQYSNQPQHF. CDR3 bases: TGTGCCAGTAGAACAGGGCAGTATAGCAATCAGCCCCAGCATTTT.

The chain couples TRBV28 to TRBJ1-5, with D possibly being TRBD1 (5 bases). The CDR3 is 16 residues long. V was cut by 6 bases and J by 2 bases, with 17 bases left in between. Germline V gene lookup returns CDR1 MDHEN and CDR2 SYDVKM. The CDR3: CASSPAGERGNQPQHF. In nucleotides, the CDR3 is TGTGCCAGCAGCCCGGCGGGGGAAAGGGGCAATCAGCCCCAGCATTTT.

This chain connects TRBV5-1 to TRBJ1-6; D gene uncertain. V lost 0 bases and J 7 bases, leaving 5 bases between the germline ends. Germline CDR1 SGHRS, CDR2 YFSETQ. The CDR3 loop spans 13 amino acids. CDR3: CASSLDGNSPLHF. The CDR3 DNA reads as TGCGCCAGCAGCTTGGACGGGAATTCACCCCTCCACTTT.

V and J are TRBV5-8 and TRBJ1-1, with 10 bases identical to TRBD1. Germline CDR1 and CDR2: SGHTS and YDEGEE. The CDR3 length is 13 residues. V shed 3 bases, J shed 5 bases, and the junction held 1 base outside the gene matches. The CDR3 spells CASSSDRGTEAFF. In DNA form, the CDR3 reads TGTGCCAGCAGCTCGGACAGGGGGACTGAAGCTTTCTTT.

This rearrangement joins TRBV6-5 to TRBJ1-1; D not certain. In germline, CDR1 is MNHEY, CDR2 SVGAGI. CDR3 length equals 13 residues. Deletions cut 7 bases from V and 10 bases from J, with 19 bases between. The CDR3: CASIEVGELTAFF. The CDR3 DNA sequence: TGTGCCAGCATCGAAGTCGGGGAGCTTACAGCTTTCTTT.

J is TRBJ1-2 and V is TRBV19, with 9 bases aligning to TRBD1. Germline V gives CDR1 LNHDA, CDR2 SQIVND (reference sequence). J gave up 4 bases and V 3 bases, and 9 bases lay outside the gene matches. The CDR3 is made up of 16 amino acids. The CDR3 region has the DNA TGTGCCAGTAGTATCGTCCCGGGACAGGGAGGCTATGGCTACACCTTC. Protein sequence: CASSIVPGQGGYGYTF.

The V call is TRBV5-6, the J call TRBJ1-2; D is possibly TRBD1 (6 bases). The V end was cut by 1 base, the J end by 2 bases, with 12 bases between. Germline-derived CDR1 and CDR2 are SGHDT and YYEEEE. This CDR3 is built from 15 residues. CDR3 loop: CASSLPGTTNYGYTF. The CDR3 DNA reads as TGTGCCAGCAGCTTGCCCGGGACAACCAACTATGGCTACACCTTC.

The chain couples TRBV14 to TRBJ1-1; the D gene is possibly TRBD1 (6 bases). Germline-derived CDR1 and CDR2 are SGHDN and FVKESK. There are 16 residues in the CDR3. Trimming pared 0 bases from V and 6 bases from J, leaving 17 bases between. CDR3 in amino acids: CASSQDRTATGAEAFF. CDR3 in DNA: TGTGCCAGCAGCCAAGATCGCACGGCGACAGGAGCTGAAGCTTTCTTT.

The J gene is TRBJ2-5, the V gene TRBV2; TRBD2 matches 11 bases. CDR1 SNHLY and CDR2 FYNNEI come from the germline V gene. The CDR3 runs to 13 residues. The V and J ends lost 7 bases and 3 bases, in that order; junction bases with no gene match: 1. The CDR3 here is CASKGLAEETQYF. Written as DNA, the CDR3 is TGTGCCAGCAAGGGACTAGCGGAAGAGACCCAGTACTTC.

CDR3 sequence: CASRRDRAYGYTF. The CDR3 DNA sequence: TGCGCCAGCAGGCGGGACAGAGCTTATGGCTACACCTTC. The rearrangement links TRBV5-1 to TRBJ1-2; 7 bases line up with TRBD1. Germline V gene data show CDR1 as SGHRS and CDR2 as YFSETQ. The V and J ends lost 5 bases and 5 bases, in that order; junction bases with no gene match: 6. The CDR3 covers 13 residues.

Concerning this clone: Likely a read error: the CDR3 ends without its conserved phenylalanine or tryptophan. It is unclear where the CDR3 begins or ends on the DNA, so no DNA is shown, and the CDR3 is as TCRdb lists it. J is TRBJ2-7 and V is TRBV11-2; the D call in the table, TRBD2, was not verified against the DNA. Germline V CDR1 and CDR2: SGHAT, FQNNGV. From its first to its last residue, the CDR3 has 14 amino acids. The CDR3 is CASSFTPGTSGALS.

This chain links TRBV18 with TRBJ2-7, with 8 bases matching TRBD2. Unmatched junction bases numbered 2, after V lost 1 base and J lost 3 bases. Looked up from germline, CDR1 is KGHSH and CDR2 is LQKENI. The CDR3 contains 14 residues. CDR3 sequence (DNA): TGTGCCAGCTCACCACTCGGGAGGGACTACGAGCAGTACTTC. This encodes CASSPLGRDYEQYF.

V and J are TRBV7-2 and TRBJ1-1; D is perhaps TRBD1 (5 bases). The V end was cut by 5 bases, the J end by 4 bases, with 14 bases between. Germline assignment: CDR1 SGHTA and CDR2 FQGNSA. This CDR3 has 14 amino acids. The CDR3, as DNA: TGTGCCAGCAGCCCCTATGGGGGACTCACTGAAGCTTTCTTT. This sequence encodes CASSPYGGLTEAFF.

In DNA, the CDR3 is TGTGCCATCAGTGAGAACCAGCGCGATGAGCAGTTCTTC. Its translation: CAISENQRDEQFF. J is TRBJ2-1 and V is TRBV10-3; no clear D gene. Germline V gene data show CDR1 as ENHRY and CDR2 as SYGVKD. With 2 bases removed from V and 8 bases from J, the gap between germline ends came to 10 bases. The CDR3 consists of 13 residues.

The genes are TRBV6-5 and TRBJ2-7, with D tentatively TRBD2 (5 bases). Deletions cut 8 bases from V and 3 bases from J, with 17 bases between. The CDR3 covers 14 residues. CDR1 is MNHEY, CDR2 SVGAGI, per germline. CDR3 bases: TGTGCCAGCGGGAGACTTAACTCCAACTACGAGCAGTACTTC. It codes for CASGRLNSNYEQYF.

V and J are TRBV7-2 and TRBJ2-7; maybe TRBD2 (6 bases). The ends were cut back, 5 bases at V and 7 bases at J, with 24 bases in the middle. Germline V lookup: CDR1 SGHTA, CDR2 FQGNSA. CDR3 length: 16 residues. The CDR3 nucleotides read TGTGCCAGCAGCCGGGATCTAGCGTACGGGTCGGTAGAGCAGTACTTC. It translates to CASSRDLAYGSVEQYF.

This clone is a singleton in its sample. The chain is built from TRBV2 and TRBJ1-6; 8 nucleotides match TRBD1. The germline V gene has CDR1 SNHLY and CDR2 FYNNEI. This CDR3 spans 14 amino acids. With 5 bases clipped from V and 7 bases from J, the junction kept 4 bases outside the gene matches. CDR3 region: CASSLGQGNSPLHF. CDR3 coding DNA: TGTGCCAGCAGTCTAGGACAGGGAAATTCACCCCTCCACTTT.

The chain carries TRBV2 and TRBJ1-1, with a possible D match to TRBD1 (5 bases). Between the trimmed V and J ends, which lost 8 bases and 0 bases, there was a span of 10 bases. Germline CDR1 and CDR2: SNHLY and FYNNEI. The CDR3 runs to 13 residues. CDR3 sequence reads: CASPRDLNTEAFF. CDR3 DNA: TGTGCCAGCCCCAGGGATTTGAACACTGAAGCTTTCTTT.

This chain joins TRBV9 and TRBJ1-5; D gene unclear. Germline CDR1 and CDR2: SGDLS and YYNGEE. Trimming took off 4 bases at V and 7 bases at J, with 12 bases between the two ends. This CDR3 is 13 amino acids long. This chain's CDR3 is CASSPSPRQPQHF. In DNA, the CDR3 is TGTGCCAGCAGCCCCTCCCCCCGGCAGCCCCAGCATTTT. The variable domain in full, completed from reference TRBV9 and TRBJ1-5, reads DSGVTQTPKHLITATGQRVTLRCSPRSGDLSVYWYQQSLDQGLQFLIQYYNGEERAKGNILERFSAQQFPDLHSELNLSSLELGDSALYFCASSPSPRQPQHFGDGTRLSIL.

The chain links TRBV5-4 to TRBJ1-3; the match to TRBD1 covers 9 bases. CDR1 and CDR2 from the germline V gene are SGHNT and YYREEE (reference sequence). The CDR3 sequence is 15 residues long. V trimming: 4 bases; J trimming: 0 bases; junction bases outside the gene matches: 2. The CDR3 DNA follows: TGTGCCAGCAGCACAGGGGGCTACTCTGGAAACACCATATATTTT. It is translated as CASSTGGYSGNTIYF.

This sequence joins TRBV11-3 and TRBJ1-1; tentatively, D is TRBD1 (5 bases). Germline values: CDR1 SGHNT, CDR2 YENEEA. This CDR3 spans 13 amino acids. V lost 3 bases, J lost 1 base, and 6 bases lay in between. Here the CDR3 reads CASSFTGNTEAFF. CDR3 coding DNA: TGTGCCAGCAGCTTTACAGGGAACACTGAAGCTTTCTTT.